The 32 T cell receptor beta chains below were found in one sample sequenced in a study of vaccination effects on CD4 cells after COVID-19 (dated by TCRdb to between 2020 and 2023). Preparation of the library involved the immunoSEQ multiplex PCR assay. The table was pulled from immuneACCESS by TCRdb, which kept in-frame rearrangements only. Such tables lose some clones; where checked, under half of the loss comes from unresolved V genes, and the rest has no known cause. A total of roughly 23,000 clones appear in this sample, 72% of them only once. The top ten constitute roughly a tenth of the sample. To identify antigen-specific CD4+ T cell clonotypes by their expansion, the ViraFEST assay first stimulated PBMC with viral peptide pools and then applied TCR sequencing. After 10 days of culture, CD4+ T cells were isolated with the EasySep CD4+ T cell isolation kit. Each participant got two doses of an mRNA SARS-CoV-2 vaccine, either BNT162b2 or mRNA-1273.

These TCRs are of unknown antigen specificity. The material sequenced was CD4+ T cells from PBMCs cultured with HCoV-NL63 spike peptides, taken after COVID-19 vaccination. Explained via the paper, the cell subset or site label denotes: HCoV-NL63 spike overlapping peptide pool stimulation. The receptors were gathered from a human donor who received a COVID-19 vaccine.

This clone was observed a single time. The V and J genes are TRBV2 and TRBJ1-2; 8 nucleotides match TRBD1. V lost 8 bases to trimming and J lost 7 bases; unmatched junction nucleotides: 12. The CDR3 sequence is 14 residues long. Germline CDR1 SNHLY, CDR2 FYNNEI. The CDR3 loop is CASGGTGASGGYTF. In DNA, the CDR3 is TGTGCCAGCGGAGGGACAGGTGCGTCAGGTGGCTACACCTTC. The variable domain in full, with the rest retrieved from reference TRBV2 and TRBJ1-2, is EPEVTQTPSHQVTQMGQEVILRCVPISNHLYFYWYRQILGQKVEFLVSFYNNEISEKSEIFDDQFSVERPDGSNFTLKIRSTKLEDSAMYFCASGGTGASGGYTFGSGTRLTVV.

This rearrangement joins TRBV5-1 to TRBJ1-5; perhaps TRBD1 as D (5 bases). This CDR3 spans 15 amino acids. Germline CDR1 is SGHRS and CDR2 is YFSETQ. V was shortened by 4 bases and J by 3 bases, with 14 bases between the two germline ends. This CDR3 is CASSLGGGYNQPQHF. Written as DNA, the CDR3 is TGCGCCAGCAGCCTGGGTGGGGGATACAATCAGCCCCAGCATTTT. The full variable domain, with the rest looked up from reference TRBV5-1 and TRBJ1-5, is KAGVTQTPRYLIKTRGQQVTLSCSPISGHRSVSWYQQTPGQGLQFLFEYFSETQRNKGNFPGRFSGRQFSNSRSEMNVSTLELGDSALYLCASSLGGGYNQPQHFGDGTRLSIL.

This clone was counted a few times. This chain joins TRBV28 and TRBJ1-5, with 10 bases identical to TRBD1. J lost 2 bases, V lost 5 bases, and 3 bases had no gene match. CDR1 is MDHEN, CDR2 SYDVKM, per germline. This CDR3 has 15 residues. CDR3 nucleotides: TGTGCCAGCAGTCCCGGGACAGGGGGCAATCAGCCCCAGCATTTT. The encoded protein is CASSPGTGGNQPQHF.

This chain joins TRBV6-5 and TRBJ2-3; D remains unclear. From germline, CDR1 is MNHEY and CDR2 SVGAGI. V was shortened by 6 bases and J by 5 bases, with 6 bases between the two germline ends. This CDR3 region has 11 residues. The CDR3 DNA is TGTGCCAGCAGAAATGGAGATACGCAGTATTTT. This encodes CASRNGDTQYF.

This chain joins TRBV11-2 and TRBJ1-1; D call uncertain. The germline V and J ends were trimmed by 1 base and 8 bases, with 8 bases remaining between them. The CDR3 extends over 12 amino acids. Germline V gives CDR1 SGHAT, CDR2 FQNNGV. The DNA of the CDR3 is TGTGCCAGCAGCTTAGGGGGTCGGGAAGCTTTCTTT. It specifies CASSLGGREAFF.

The chain employs TRBV2 and TRBJ2-7; 10 positions match TRBD1. The CDR3 sequence is 13 residues long. The V segment lost 2 bases and the J segment 7 bases; nucleotides outside the gene matches: 2. CDR1 is SNHLY and CDR2 is FYNNEI in the germline V gene. The CDR3 nucleotides read TGTGCCAGCAGTGAAAGGACAGGGGGGGAGCAGTACTTC. Its protein is CASSERTGGEQYF.

This clone was counted a few times. The CDR3 spells CASSRYGELFF. CDR3 DNA sequence: TGTGCCAGCAGCCGTTACGGGGAGCTGTTTTTT. This chain links TRBV7-9 with TRBJ2-2, with unresolved D. Per the germline V gene, CDR1 is SEHNR and CDR2 is FQNEAQ (reference sequence). This CDR3 has 11 amino acids. Between the trimmed V and J ends, which lost 5 bases and 7 bases, there was a span of 5 bases.

The chain has TRBV7-9 and TRBJ2-7, with a tentative D call TRBD1 (5 bases). With 10 bases removed from V and 2 bases from J, the gap between germline ends came to 21 bases. The CDR3 runs to 15 residues. Germline-derived CDR1 and CDR2 are SEHNR and FQNEAQ (reference sequence). The CDR3 nucleotides are TGTGCCACCTATCGACAGACCCCTCAAGCCTACGAGCAGTACTTC. As protein: CATYRQTPQAYEQYF.

This clone has more than one count but fewer than ten. The J gene is TRBJ1-2, the V gene TRBV7-2, with D perhaps TRBD1 (5 bases). This CDR3 is built from 14 residues. Germline CDR1 and CDR2: SGHTA and FQGNSA. With 1 base removed from V and 7 bases from J, the gap between germline ends came to 13 bases. CDR3 region: CASSLGGVEGGYTF. In DNA, the CDR3 is TGTGCCAGCAGCTTAGGGGGGGTCGAGGGTGGCTACACCTTC.

The chain joins TRBV5-1 to TRBJ2-7; perhaps TRBD2 as D (7 bases). Germline loops: CDR1 SGHRS, CDR2 YFSETQ. The CDR3 covers 14 residues. V shed 4 bases and J shed 5 bases, with 16 bases lying between them. In nucleotides, the CDR3 is TGCGCCAGCAGCGGCTCCGGGGGGCTGGACGAGCAGTACTTC. The encoded protein is CASSGSGGLDEQYF.

The CDR3 region is CASRAGGAFGELFF. DNA for the CDR3: TGCGCCAGCCGGGCGGGGGGGGCCTTCGGGGAGCTGTTTTTT. The rearrangement joins TRBV10-2 to TRBJ2-2, with 9 bases aligning to TRBD2. V trimming: 8 bases; J trimming: 7 bases; junction bases outside the gene matches: 8. The CDR3 consists of 14 residues. Germline CDR1 reads WSHSY; CDR2 reads SAAADI.

The chain is built from TRBV4-1 and TRBJ2-1; 14 bases line up with TRBD2. V lost 2 bases to trimming and J lost 4 bases; unmatched junction nucleotides: 13. Germline lookup yields CDR1 MGHRA and CDR2 YSYEKL. CDR3 length: 20 amino acids. The CDR3 sequence is CASSQRPGLAGDLTYNEQFF. The DNA for the CDR3 is TGCGCCAGCAGCCAACGCCCGGGACTAGCGGGAGACCTAACGTACAATGAGCAGTTCTTC.

This chain joins TRBV11-2 and TRBJ1-1; 8 bases agree with TRBD1. J was trimmed by 4 bases and V by 2 bases; bases with no gene match: 0. Germline V CDR1 and CDR2: SGHAT, FQNNGV. This CDR3 contains 13 residues. CDR3 nucleotides: TGTGCCAGCAGCTTAACAGGGGGCACTGAAGCTTTCTTT. Its protein product is CASSLTGGTEAFF.

This chain joins TRBV19 and TRBJ2-5; D tentatively fits TRBD1 or TRBD2 (5 bases each). From germline, CDR1 is LNHDA and CDR2 SQIVND (reference sequence). This CDR3 is built from 12 residues. Trimming pared 8 bases from V and 5 bases from J, leaving 12 bases between. CDR3 in DNA: TGTGCCAGTGGGGCTACGGGGGAGACCCAGTACTTC. Translating gives CASGATGETQYF.

This rearrangement joins TRBV24-1 to TRBJ2-4, with D perhaps TRBD1 or TRBD2 (5 bases each). Germline values: CDR1 KGHDR, CDR2 SFDVKD. V gave up 1 base and J gave up 1 base, with 13 bases separating them. The CDR3 consists of 17 residues. The CDR3 sequence is CATSDFLGDVAKNIQYF. The CDR3 region has the DNA TGTGCCACCAGTGATTTTCTCGGGGACGTGGCCAAAAACATTCAGTACTTC.

This clone was seen more than once but under ten times. CDR3: CASSRQGNHEQYF. CDR3 nucleotides: TGTGCCAGCAGTCGACAGGGTAACCACGAGCAGTACTTC. The chain has TRBV6-5 and TRBJ2-7; 7 bases are a match to TRBD1. The germline CDR1 and CDR2 sequences are MNHEY and SVGAGI. The length of the CDR3 is 13 residues. V lost 5 bases and J lost 5; bases outside the gene matches: 6.

The chain recombines TRBV5-1 with TRBJ1-1; TRBD1 aligns across 10 bases. Germline V gives CDR1 SGHRS, CDR2 YFSETQ. There are 17 residues in the CDR3. V gave up 3 bases and J gave up 3 bases; unmatched junction bases: 11. The CDR3 nucleotides are TGCGCCAGCAGCTCGGGTTATAGCGGGACAGGGGACACTGAAGCTTTCTTT. Amino acid sequence: CASSSGYSGTGDTEAFF.

This clone was observed a handful of times. This chain links TRBV5-1 with TRBJ1-1; D is uncertain. V was cut by 0 bases and J by 1 base, with 10 bases left in between. CDR1 is SGHRS, CDR2 YFSETQ, per germline. The CDR3 runs to 15 residues. The DNA of the CDR3 is TGCGCCAGCAGCTTGGTCGGGAAGTGGAACACTGAAGCTTTCTTT. Protein product: CASSLVGKWNTEAFF.

This clone was recorded only once. The genes are TRBV20-1 and TRBJ2-1; possibly TRBD2 for D (6 bases). This CDR3 is built from 15 residues. Germline values: CDR1 DFQATT, CDR2 SNEGSKA (reference sequence). The V end lost 3 bases, the J end lost 7 bases, and 19 bases lay between the germline ends. CDR3 region: CSASPGTTGVNEQFF. In DNA, the CDR3 is TGCAGTGCTAGTCCCGGGACGACGGGGGTGAATGAGCAGTTCTTC.

The V gene is TRBV6-5, the J gene TRBJ1-3, with D possibly TRBD1 on 5 matching bases. With 7 bases removed from V and 4 bases from J, the gap between germline ends came to 17 bases. The CDR3 runs 15 residues. CDR1 and CDR2 (germline): MNHEY, SVGAGI. DNA of the CDR3: TGTGCCAGCACGCAGGGACGGGCTTCCGGAAACACCATATATTTT. Translated, it gives CASTQGRASGNTIYF.

The V gene is TRBV18, the J gene TRBJ2-7; 10 nucleotides line up with TRBD2. Germline-derived CDR1 and CDR2 are KGHSH and LQKENI. The length of the CDR3 is 15 residues. Trimming removed 3 bases from V and 2 bases from J; junction bases left unmatched: 4. CDR3 loop: CASSPSGRGTYEQYF. In nucleotides, the CDR3 is TGTGCCAGCTCACCGAGCGGGAGGGGGACCTACGAGCAGTACTTC.

J is TRBJ2-3 and V is TRBV6-1, with a tentative D call TRBD1 (5 bases). Trimming stripped 3 bases from V and 4 bases from J, with 8 bases between. CDR1 and CDR2 from the germline V gene are MNHNS and SASEGT. The CDR3 sequence is 13 residues long. DNA of the CDR3: TGTGCCAGCAGTGACCAGGGTCCAGATACGCAGTATTTT. Its translation: CASSDQGPDTQYF.

This rearrangement joins TRBV2 to TRBJ2-3; a possible D gene is TRBD2 (6 bases). Trimming stripped 9 bases from V and 4 bases from J, with 20 bases between. The CDR3 is 15 amino acids. Germline CDR1 and CDR2: SNHLY and FYNNEI. The CDR3 DNA is TGTGCCAGGGGCCCCCGGGACTTACTAGCAGATACGCAGTATTTT. Translating gives CARGPRDLLADTQYF. The full variable domain, with the rest looked up from reference TRBV2 and TRBJ2-3, is EPEVTQTPSHQVTQMGQEVILRCVPISNHLYFYWYRQILGQKVEFLVSFYNNEISEKSEIFDDQFSVERPDGSNFTLKIRSTKLEDSAMYFCARGPRDLLADTQYFGPGTRLTVL.

The J gene is TRBJ2-7, the V gene TRBV19, with 8 bases aligning to TRBD1. The germline V gene has CDR1 LNHDA and CDR2 SQIVND (reference sequence). V was pared by 7 bases and J by 5 bases, with 7 bases of the junction left unmatched. The CDR3 sequence is 13 residues long. The CDR3 region has the DNA TGTGCCAGTATCAGGTCAGGGGGCGACGAGCAGTACTTC. This sequence encodes CASIRSGGDEQYF.

Only a few counts were recorded for this clone. The gene calls are TRBV14 and TRBJ2-5, with 7 bases identical to TRBD2. This CDR3 has 14 amino acids. After removal of 4 bases from V and 5 bases from J, the junction contained 7 bases not matched to a gene. The germline V gene encodes CDR1 SGHDN and CDR2 FVKESK. Here the CDR3 DNA reads TGTGCCAGCAGCCTAGGGGCGCGGGGGGAGACCCAGTACTTC. Protein product: CASSLGARGETQYF.

The gene calls are TRBV6-5 and TRBJ2-7, with 7 bases matching TRBD1. Germline CDR1 is MNHEY and CDR2 is SVGAGI. V gave up 6 bases and J gave up 4 bases; unmatched junction bases: 9. The CDR3 loop spans 14 amino acids. The CDR3 DNA sequence: TGTGCCAGCAGACGAGGACAGGTCTCGTACGAGCAGTACTTC. Its translation is CASRRGQVSYEQYF.

This clone showed up just once. The V gene is TRBV19, the J gene TRBJ1-6; D not certain. Germline V gives CDR1 LNHDA, CDR2 SQIVND (reference sequence). V was pared by 2 bases and J by 1 base, with 9 bases between. The CDR3 consists of 16 residues. CDR3: CASSIYGSSYNSPLHF. CDR3 nucleotides: TGTGCCAGTAGTATATACGGCAGTTCCTATAATTCACCCCTCCACTTT.

This clone was seen a handful of times. The gene calls are TRBV24-1 and TRBJ2-1; the D gene is possibly TRBD2 (7 bases). From germline, CDR1 is KGHDR and CDR2 SFDVKD. The CDR3 loop spans 15 amino acids. With 5 bases removed from V and 8 bases from J, the gap between germline ends came to 18 bases. The CDR3 reads CATSGKRGADDEQFF. In DNA form, the CDR3 reads TGTGCCACCAGTGGCAAACGGGGGGCGGACGATGAGCAGTTCTTC.

V usage is TRBV6-5 and J usage is TRBJ2-7; 7 bases agree with TRBD1. Germline trimming cut 6 bases from V and 2 bases from J; bases unmatched to any gene: 7. The CDR3 is 14 amino acids. Germline V gene lookup returns CDR1 MNHEY and CDR2 SVGAGI. Here the CDR3 DNA reads TGTGCCAGCAGGAACCGGGACAGAGCCTACGAGCAGTACTTC. Protein product: CASRNRDRAYEQYF.

This clone has just a few counts. The rearrangement links TRBV7-9 to TRBJ1-1; D gene unclear. The CDR3 extends over 15 amino acids. Germline CDR1 and CDR2: SEHNR and FQNEAQ (reference sequence). V was pared by 2 bases and J by 5 bases, with 15 bases between. In DNA form, the CDR3 reads TGTGCCAGCAGCTTATCGGTCAGCCGGAGGACTGAAGCTTTCTTT. As protein: CASSLSVSRRTEAFF.

The V gene is TRBV11-1, the J gene TRBJ2-5, with 7 nucleotides matching TRBD2. The CDR3 has 14 amino acids. CDR1 is SGHAT, CDR2 FQDESV, per germline (reference sequence). V lost 5 bases and J lost 6; bases outside the gene matches: 9. Written as DNA, the CDR3 is TGTGCCAGCAGCCCGGCGGGAGCGAAGCAGACCCAGTACTTC. Encoded protein: CASSPAGAKQTQYF.

The V call is TRBV19, the J call TRBJ2-7, with D perhaps TRBD2 (5 bases). CDR3 length equals 13 residues. With 9 bases removed from V and 5 bases from J, the gap between germline ends came to 17 bases. Germline V CDR1 and CDR2: LNHDA, SQIVND (reference sequence). CDR3: CASRVPGTDEQYF. DNA for the CDR3: TGTGCCAGCCGTGTTCCGGGAACAGACGAGCAGTACTTC. Based on the CDR3 plus reference TRBV19 and TRBJ2-7, the full variable domain is DGGITQSPKYLFRKEGQNVTLSCEQNLNHDAMYWYRQDPGQGLRLIYYSQIVNDFQKGDIAEGYSVSREKKESFPLTVTSAQKNPTAFYLCASRVPGTDEQYFGPGTRLTVT.